These 13 T cell receptor beta chains were sequenced from one sample in a study of blood T cell repertoires in COVID-19. Only in-frame clones appear in the TCRdb table, and some are missing; sequencing was by immunoSEQ multiplex PCR. The sample yields approximately 270,000 clones, about 80% seen once. The sequencing input was peripheral blood. The receptor set was obtained from an elderly man with acute or convalescent COVID-19.

The V and J genes are TRBV6-5 and TRBJ2-1, with TRBD1 matching 7 bases. V lost 5 bases to trimming and J lost 8 bases; unmatched junction nucleotides: 12. CDR3 length: 15 amino acids. Per the germline V gene, CDR1 is MNHEY and CDR2 is SVGAGI. The CDR3 region has the DNA TGTGCCAGCAGTATGACAGGGCAGGTATTCGATGAGCAGTTCTTC. This encodes CASSMTGQVFDEQFF.

The genes are TRBV19 and TRBJ1-5; TRBD1 matches 9 bases. The CDR3 is made up of 16 amino acids. The germline V gene encodes CDR1 LNHDA and CDR2 SQIVND (reference sequence). V gave up 1 base and J gave up 5 bases; unmatched junction bases: 6. The CDR3, as DNA: TGTGCCAGTAGTATAGCCATTACAGGGGGCCATCAGCCCCAGCATTTT. The encoded protein is CASSIAITGGHQPQHF.

The rearrangement joins TRBV4-1 to TRBJ1-5; a weak D match, TRBD1 (5 bases). This CDR3 has 18 residues. Germline V gene data show CDR1 as MGHRA and CDR2 as YSYEKL. V gave up 0 bases and J gave up 6 bases, with 21 bases separating them. As DNA, the CDR3 is TGCGCCAGCAGCCAAGATTCGCCAGGGTTTAGGGCTAGTCAGCCCCAGCATTTT. It yields the protein CASSQDSPGFRASQPQHF.

The rearrangement uses TRBV9 and TRBJ2-7; TRBD2 aligns across 7 bases. J gave up 7 bases and V 3 bases, and 16 bases lay outside the gene matches. Germline V lookup: CDR1 SGDLS, CDR2 YYNGEE. This CDR3 spans 16 amino acids. DNA for the CDR3: TGTGCCAGCAGCGCCCGTGGGGGAGGCGGGAGTGATGAGCAGTACTTC. This gives the protein CASSARGGGGSDEQYF.

The chain's CDR3 is CASSGTAGTFF. The CDR3 DNA reads as TGCGCCAGCAGCGGGACAGCTGGGACGTTTTTT. The rearrangement uses TRBV10-2 and TRBJ1-4, with 7 bases identical to TRBD1. Germline CDR1 reads WSHSY; CDR2 reads SAAADI. The V segment lost 6 bases and the J segment 16 bases; nucleotides outside the gene matches: 8. The CDR3 contains 11 residues.

The chain couples TRBV19 to TRBJ2-2; a possible D gene is TRBD2 (6 bases). This CDR3 spans 14 amino acids. The V gene lost 6 bases and the J gene lost 3 bases, with 11 bases spanning the gap. The germline V gene has CDR1 LNHDA and CDR2 SQIVND (reference sequence). CDR3 DNA: TGTGCCAGTAGGTCATGGGAGGACACCGGGGAGCTGTTTTTT. Residues: CASRSWEDTGELFF.

Here the CDR3 DNA reads TGTGCCAGCAGGGGCCAATTTGACGGCTACACCTTC. Protein: CASRGQFDGYTF. V usage is TRBV2 and J usage is TRBJ1-2; D gene unclear. CDR1 is SNHLY, CDR2 FYNNEI, per germline. This CDR3 contains 12 residues. V was shortened by 6 bases and J by 8 bases, with 13 bases between the two germline ends.

This clone appeared a few times. The genes are TRBV5-1 and TRBJ2-2; 13 bases line up with TRBD2. This CDR3 spans 17 amino acids. The germline V gene encodes CDR1 SGHRS and CDR2 YFSETQ. Losses at the gene ends were 5 bases for V and 4 bases for J; bases not matched to a gene: 8. CDR3 sequence: CASSLSGTSGITGELFF. The CDR3 DNA sequence: TGCGCCAGCAGTTTATCCGGGACTAGCGGGATCACCGGGGAGCTGTTTTTT.

J is TRBJ2-3 and V is TRBV4-2, with D perhaps matching TRBD2 (5 bases). The CDR3 extends over 14 amino acids. The germline gives CDR1 LGHNA, CDR2 YNFKEQ. V dropped 4 bases and J dropped 4 bases, with 12 bases sitting between them. The CDR3 reads CASSPSFGADTQYF. As DNA, the CDR3 is TGTGCCAGCAGCCCTTCCTTCGGGGCAGATACGCAGTATTTT.

The chain combines TRBV10-3 with TRBJ1-2; D is unclear. V dropped 3 bases and J dropped 6 bases, with 14 bases sitting between them. CDR1 ENHRY and CDR2 SYGVKD come from the germline V gene. The CDR3 totals 14 residues. CDR3 in DNA: TGTGCCATCAGTGACCCTCGGGGAGGCGATGGCTACACCTTC. As protein: CAISDPRGGDGYTF.

The CDR3 DNA is TGTGCCAGCAGTCGCCGACAGGGGTTGGCCTACAATGAGCAGTTCTTC. This encodes CASSRRQGLAYNEQFF. The J gene is TRBJ2-1, the V gene TRBV2; 8 positions match TRBD1. The CDR3 covers 16 residues. The ends lost 5 bases at V and 2 bases at J; junction bases unmatched: 8. The germline gives CDR1 SNHLY, CDR2 FYNNEI. The whole variable domain, remainder taken from reference TRBV2 and TRBJ2-1, is EPEVTQTPSHQVTQMGQEVILRCVPISNHLYFYWYRQILGQKVEFLVSFYNNEISEKSEIFDDQFSVERPDGSNFTLKIRSTKLEDSAMYFCASSRRQGLAYNEQFFGPGTRLTVL.

This chain connects TRBV28 to TRBJ2-7; possibly TRBD2 for D (5 bases). The V and J ends lost 6 bases and 1 base respectively, with 16 bases between them. Germline-derived CDR1 and CDR2 are MDHEN and SYDVKM. This CDR3 region has 15 residues. This chain's CDR3 is CASSRKVWRSYEQYF. The CDR3 bases are TGTGCCAGCAGCCGGAAGGTTTGGAGGTCCTACGAGCAGTACTTC.

The rearrangement links TRBV24-1 to TRBJ2-5; a possible D gene is TRBD1 (5 bases). V lost 4 bases and J lost 7, with 18 bases in between. The CDR3 sequence is 15 residues long. Germline assignment: CDR1 KGHDR and CDR2 SFDVKD. The CDR3 reads CATSDPGQGFGTQYF. The CDR3 region has the DNA TGTGCCACCAGTGACCCCGGACAAGGCTTTGGGACCCAGTACTTC.